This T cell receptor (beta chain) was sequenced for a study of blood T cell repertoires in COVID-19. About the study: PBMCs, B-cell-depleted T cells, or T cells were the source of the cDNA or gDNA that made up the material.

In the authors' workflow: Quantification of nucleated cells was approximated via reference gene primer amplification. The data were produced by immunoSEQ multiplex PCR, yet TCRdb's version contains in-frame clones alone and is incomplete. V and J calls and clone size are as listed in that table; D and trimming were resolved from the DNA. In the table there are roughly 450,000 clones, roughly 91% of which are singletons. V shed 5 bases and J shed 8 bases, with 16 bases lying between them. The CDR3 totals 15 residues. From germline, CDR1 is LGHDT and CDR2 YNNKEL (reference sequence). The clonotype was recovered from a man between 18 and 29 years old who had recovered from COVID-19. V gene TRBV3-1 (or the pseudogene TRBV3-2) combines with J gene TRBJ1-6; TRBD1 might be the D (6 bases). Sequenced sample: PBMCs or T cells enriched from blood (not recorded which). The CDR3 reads CASSSNQQGHSPLHF. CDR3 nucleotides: TGTGCCAGCAGCTCGAATCAGCAGGGGCATTCACCCCTCCACTTT.